This T cell receptor (beta chain) was observed in a study of regulatory T cells in long-lasting Graves disease. General study results and limits: Favored usage of TRBV28, TRBJ1-2 and TRBJ2-5 was recorded in persistent disease.

As concerns this clonotype: The antigen is undetermined.

Germline V gene data show CDR1 as KGHSH and CDR2 as LQKENI. The CDR3 contains 14 residues. Trimming cost V 6 bases and J 8 bases, with 17 bases left between them. The sample's time point: persistent/refractory GD, antithyroid drugs over 5 years with positive TRAb. PBMC-extracted RNA yielded the TCR library. Doctors identified Graves' disease using the American Thyroid Association guidelines. To make TCR beta libraries, researchers used iRepertoire HTBI primers and Arm-PCR of CDR3 regions. Original processing notes: Identification yielded 60 or so TRBV and 14 TRBJ segments across samples. Each CDR3 protein gets one entry after TCRdb re-called the multiplex PCR reads with MiXCR. TCRdb assigned the V and J calls; the authors' analysis was not used. The sample yields around 500,000 distinct CDR3 sequences, roughly 20% seen once.

V usage is TRBV18 and J usage is TRBJ2-4; TRBD2 is a possible D gene (5 bases). Sample: peripheral blood mononuclear cells (PBMCs), taken when the disease was refractory, from a patient treated with antithyroid drugs. This receptor was identified in a female donor with Graves disease. CDR3 sequence: CASSPGTGRDIQYF. CDR3 in DNA: TGTGCCAGCTCCCCGGGAACGGGCCGAGACATTCAGTACTTC.